There are many counts of the clone carrying this T cell receptor (beta chain). Its antigen remains unknown. This CDR3 has 12 amino acids. With 10 bases clipped from V and 4 bases from J, the junction kept 6 bases outside the gene matches. Germline assignment: CDR1 MNHNS and CDR2 SASEGT. This entry comes from a study of T-cell reconstitution after alpha-beta-depleted transplantation in children. Preparing the TCRbeta library involved the use of unique molecular identifiers. MiXCR, run by TCRdb on the PCR reads, gives a single entry per CDR3 protein. The sample lists tens of thousands of distinct CDR3 sequences, approximately 6.9% occurring once. Overall study results and limits: High day-60 TCRbeta diversity in some patients came from surviving recipient T cells and thymic progenitors. From newly produced T cells came most of the T-cell counts and diversity one year after transplant. It was reported that alpha-beta T cells came from several hundred expanded graft clones (about two months after transplant).

This clonotype was obtained from a child younger than two who had a stem cell transplant for acute myeloid leukemia, so the T cells may come from the graft donor. This material consisted of peripheral blood, taken 60 days after TCRalphabeta/CD19-depleted stem cell transplant. The gene calls are TRBV6-1 and TRBJ1-2; TRBD1 agrees at 7 bases. The CDR3 sequence: CATGDSFYGYTF. DNA for the CDR3: TGTGCCACCGGGGACAGTTTCTATGGCTACACCTTC.